What follows is one T cell receptor (beta chain) and its context. Antigen unknown. The data derive from a study of response to subunit inactivated influenza vaccine. General study results and limits: The authors suggested that few new T cells are recruited per seasonal influenza vaccination.

The CDR3 is 13 residues long. Germline CDR1 SGHTA, CDR2 FQGNSA. Unmatched junction bases numbered 1, after V lost 3 bases and J lost 5 bases. Each CDR3 protein gets one entry after TCRdb re-called the RT-PCR reads with MiXCR. The sample lists 400,000 to 650,000 distinct CDR3 sequences; less than 7.5% were seen once. Sequencing used PBMCs from blood, obtained less than 25 months after vaccination. The chain joins TRBV7-2 to TRBJ1-5; 7 bases are shared with TRBD1. The sequence was collected from a man in his fifties or sixties who received an inactivated influenza vaccine. Here the CDR3 reads CASSLGQHQPQHF. The CDR3 DNA is TGTGCCAGCAGCTTGGGACAGCATCAGCCCCAGCATTTT.